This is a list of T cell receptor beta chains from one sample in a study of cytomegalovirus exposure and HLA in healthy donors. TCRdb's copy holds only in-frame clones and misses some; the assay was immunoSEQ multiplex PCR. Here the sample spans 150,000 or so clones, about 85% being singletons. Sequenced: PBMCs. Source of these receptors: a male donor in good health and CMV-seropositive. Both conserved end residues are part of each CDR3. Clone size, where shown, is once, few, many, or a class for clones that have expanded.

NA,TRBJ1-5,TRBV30,CAWSIGSRQPQHF
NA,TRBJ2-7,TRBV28,CASTSTQYEQYF
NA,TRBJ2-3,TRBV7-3,CASSPGLAGVQTTQYF
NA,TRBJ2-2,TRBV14,CASSQQPNHYTGELFF
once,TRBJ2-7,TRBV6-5,CASSAPGHTYEQYF
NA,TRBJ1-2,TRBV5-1,CASRGGRGGNGYTF
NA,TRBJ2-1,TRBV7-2,CASSQLGGNEQFF
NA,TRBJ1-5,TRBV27,CASRERNAGNQPQHF
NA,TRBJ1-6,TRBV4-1,CASSLQEDAGNSPLHF
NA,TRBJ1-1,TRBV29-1,CSVATGNTEAFF
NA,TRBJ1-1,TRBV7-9,CASSLRGTEAFF